A single sample is the source of the 25 T cell receptor beta chains below, sequenced in a study of blood T cell repertoires in COVID-19. Sequenced by immunoSEQ multiplex PCR; TCRdb stores in-frame clones only, minus some. The sample includes roughly 340,000 clones, 90% to 95% of them seen just once. Input material: peripheral blood. The receptors shown here come from a woman between 18 and 29 years old who had recovered from COVID-19.

J is TRBJ1-6 and V is TRBV27, with 9 bases that match TRBD1. After removal of 5 bases from V and 12 bases from J, the junction contained 5 bases not matched to a gene. The CDR3 is made up of 13 amino acids. CDR1 MNHEY and CDR2 SMNVEV come from the germline V gene (reference sequence). The CDR3 is CASSGGTGQPLHF. CDR3 bases: TGTGCCAGCAGTGGGGGGACAGGGCAACCCCTCCACTTT.

V usage is TRBV11-3 and J usage is TRBJ1-1; D not certain. The V gene's germline CDR1 is SGHNT and CDR2 YENEEA. The CDR3 consists of 15 residues. The V gene lost 5 bases and the J gene lost 0 bases, with 13 bases spanning the gap. The CDR3 here is CASSPAGGMNTEAFF. CDR3 sequence (DNA): TGTGCCAGCAGCCCCGCGGGCGGCATGAACACTGAAGCTTTCTTT.

The J gene is TRBJ1-2, the V gene TRBV9; 9 nucleotides line up with TRBD1. V lost 4 bases and J lost 7; bases outside the gene matches: 14. This CDR3 spans 16 amino acids. Germline loops: CDR1 SGDLS, CDR2 YYNGEE. This CDR3 reads CASSPRSKTGGGGYTF. CDR3 DNA: TGTGCCAGCAGCCCGAGGTCGAAGACAGGGGGAGGTGGCTACACCTTC.

The rearrangement joins TRBV6-2 or TRBV6-3 to TRBJ2-1; TRBD2 matches 15 bases. J was trimmed by 8 bases and V by 5 bases; bases with no gene match: 4. The CDR3 is 15 residues long. The germline gives CDR1 MNHEY, CDR2 SVGEGT. The chain's CDR3 is CASSRRTSGRDEQFF. The CDR3 coding sequence is TGTGCCAGCAGTCGGAGGACTAGCGGGAGGGATGAGCAGTTCTTC.

The chain uses TRBV24-1 and TRBJ2-1, with 9 bases that match TRBD2. The V gene end was trimmed by 4 bases and the J gene end by 10 bases; junction bases not matched to a gene: 7. Germline values: CDR1 KGHDR, CDR2 SFDVKD. CDR3 length: 14 amino acids. The CDR3 reads CATSDILAGIEQFF. The DNA of the CDR3 is TGTGCCACCAGTGACATACTAGCGGGCATCGAGCAGTTCTTC.

This rearrangement joins TRBV19 to TRBJ1-3, with TRBD1 identical over 7 bases. This CDR3 has 15 amino acids. V shed 7 bases and J 2 bases; nucleotides not matched to a gene: 8. CDR1 is LNHDA and CDR2 is SQIVND in the germline V gene (reference sequence). CDR3 nucleotides: TGTGCCAGTACCACAGACAGGGCGGCTGGAAACACCATATATTTT. Its protein product is CASTTDRAAGNTIYF.

This chain links TRBV19 with TRBJ2-5; no firm D call. CDR1 and CDR2 from the germline V gene are LNHDA and SQIVND (reference sequence). This CDR3 is built from 11 residues. Trimming removed 3 bases from V and 5 bases from J, with 4 bases in between. In nucleotides, the CDR3 is TGTGCCAGTAGTATCCTCGAGACCCAGTACTTC. Its translation is CASSILETQYF.

This sequence joins TRBV5-1 and TRBJ1-1, with D perhaps TRBD1 (6 bases). CDR1 is SGHRS and CDR2 is YFSETQ in the germline V gene. The V end was cut by 0 bases, the J end by 1 base, with 7 bases between. CDR3 length equals 14 residues. The CDR3 DNA reads TGCGCCAGCAGCTTGGACAGGGAGAACACTGAAGCTTTCTTT. Amino acid sequence: CASSLDRENTEAFF.

The V gene is TRBV6-2 or TRBV6-3, the J gene TRBJ1-1; 9 nucleotides agree with TRBD1. The CDR3 sequence is 15 residues long. Per the germline V gene, CDR1 is MNHEY and CDR2 is SVGEGT. V trimming: 5 bases; J trimming: 2 bases; junction bases outside the gene matches: 6. The CDR3 coding sequence is TGTGCCAGCAGTAAACCGGGACAGGGAAACACTGAAGCTTTCTTT. Protein product: CASSKPGQGNTEAFF.

For the CDR3, the DNA is TGTGCCAGCAGGGAAAGGGACACCTGGGGTCCAGATACGCAGTATTTT. Translation: CASRERDTWGPDTQYF. The chain joins TRBV6-1 to TRBJ2-3, with D possibly matching TRBD1 (6 bases). The V and J ends lost 6 bases and 4 bases respectively, with 20 bases between them. The CDR3 runs to 16 residues. Per the germline V gene, CDR1 is MNHNS and CDR2 is SASEGT.

This chain links TRBV5-4 with TRBJ2-5; D not resolved. Trimming cost V 0 bases and J 2 bases, with 5 bases left between them. This CDR3 is 13 amino acids long. Germline CDR1 reads SGHNT; CDR2 reads YYREEE (reference sequence). This CDR3 reads CASSLGQQETQYF. The CDR3, as DNA: TGTGCCAGCAGCTTGGGTCAGCAAGAGACCCAGTACTTC.

This chain joins TRBV4-3 and TRBJ2-1, with D maybe TRBD1 (7 bases). Germline V gives CDR1 LGHNA, CDR2 YSLEER. CDR3 size: 16 residues. With 0 bases removed from V and 5 bases from J, the gap between germline ends came to 14 bases. The DNA of the CDR3 is TGCGCCAGCAGCCAAGATTTTCCCAGGGGGGACAATGAGCAGTTCTTC. It codes for CASSQDFPRGDNEQFF.

This chain links TRBV7-9 with TRBJ1-2, with 9 nucleotides matching TRBD1. After removal of 6 bases from V and 4 bases from J, the junction contained 0 bases not matched to a gene. This CDR3 comprises 12 residues. Germline V gives CDR1 SEHNR, CDR2 FQNEAQ (reference sequence). CDR3 bases: TGTGCCAGCAGGACAGGGGGCTATGGCTACACCTTC. It codes for CASRTGGYGYTF.

The chain combines TRBV2 with TRBJ2-1; no definite D call. The V gene's germline CDR1 is SNHLY and CDR2 FYNNEI. The CDR3 totals 15 residues. V was shortened by 4 bases and J by 0 bases, with 10 bases between the two germline ends. The CDR3 loop reads CASSVGQSSYNEQFF. CDR3 in DNA: TGTGCCAGCAGTGTGGGCCAAAGCTCCTACAATGAGCAGTTCTTC. The complete variable domain, with remaining parts taken from reference TRBV2 and TRBJ2-1, reads EPEVTQTPSHQVTQMGQEVILRCVPISNHLYFYWYRQILGQKVEFLVSFYNNEISEKSEIFDDQFSVERPDGSNFTLKIRSTKLEDSAMYFCASSVGQSSYNEQFFGPGTRLTVL.

The CDR3 reads CASSQGTTGNTIYF. The DNA of the CDR3 is TGTGCCAGCAGCCAAGGGACTACTGGAAACACCATATATTTT. The genes are TRBV3-1 (or the pseudogene TRBV3-2) and TRBJ1-3, with D unresolved. The germline V and J ends were trimmed by 1 base and 2 bases, with 6 bases remaining between them. Germline V lookup: CDR1 LGHDT, CDR2 YNNKEL (reference sequence). The CDR3 runs to 14 residues.

The V and J genes are TRBV9 and TRBJ2-1; weak D call: TRBD2 (5 bases). The CDR3 consists of 14 residues. The V end was cut by 0 bases, the J end by 10 bases, with 14 bases between. Per the germline V gene, CDR1 is SGDLS and CDR2 is YYNGEE. The CDR3 is CASSVAGSSGEQFF. CDR3 DNA sequence: TGTGCCAGCAGCGTAGCCGGGTCATCGGGGGAGCAGTTCTTC.

This rearrangement joins TRBV12-3 or TRBV12-4 to TRBJ1-6; a weak D match, TRBD1 (5 bases). CDR3 length equals 12 residues. V dropped 8 bases and J dropped 5 bases, with 7 bases sitting between them. CDR3 DNA sequence: TGTGCCAGCGGACACCATAATTCACCCCTCCACTTT. This sequence encodes CASGHHNSPLHF.

This chain connects TRBV24-1 to TRBJ1-4; tentatively, D is TRBD1 (6 bases). The ends were cut back, 3 bases at V and 8 bases at J, with 18 bases in the middle. The germline CDR1 and CDR2 sequences are KGHDR and SFDVKD. This CDR3 contains 16 residues. The CDR3 DNA reads TGTGCCACCAGTGATCCCTCACAGGGCGTGACAGAAAAACTGTTTTTT. It encodes CATSDPSQGVTEKLFF.

The V call is TRBV6-5, the J call TRBJ2-2; weak D call: TRBD2 (5 bases). This CDR3 has 15 residues. CDR1 and CDR2 (germline): MNHEY, SVGAGI. Trimming removed 9 bases from V and 2 bases from J, with 16 bases in between. This CDR3 reads CASFVSSGNTGELFF. In DNA form, the CDR3 reads TGTGCCAGTTTCGTATCCAGCGGTAACACCGGGGAGCTGTTTTTT.

This chain links TRBV4-1 with TRBJ1-1; the match to TRBD1 covers 10 bases. CDR3 length equals 18 residues. J gave up 1 base and V 4 bases, and 12 bases lay outside the gene matches. CDR1 and CDR2 (germline): MGHRA, YSYEKL. The DNA for the CDR3 is TGCGCCAGCAGCCGTTTCCCGGGACAGGGGAGTGGGAACACTGAAGCTTTCTTT. As protein: CASSRFPGQGSGNTEAFF.

The CDR3 coding sequence is TGCAGCGTTGTGGCACCCCCGGGGGAAAAACTGTTTTTT. Its translation is CSVVAPPGEKLFF. The chain joins TRBV29-1 to TRBJ1-4; D gene unclear. The ends were cut back, 4 bases at V and 8 bases at J, with 14 bases in the middle. In germline, CDR1 is SQVTM, CDR2 ANQGSEA. The CDR3 extends over 13 amino acids.

This chain links TRBV18 with TRBJ2-3, with D maybe TRBD2 (5 bases). The CDR3 is 15 amino acids. Germline CDR1 KGHSH, CDR2 LQKENI. Between the trimmed V and J ends, which lost 3 bases and 2 bases, there was a span of 12 bases. CDR3 loop: CASSPGGPFTDTQYF. CDR3 coding DNA: TGTGCCAGCTCACCGGGCGGGCCGTTCACAGATACGCAGTATTTT.

The chain carries TRBV5-4 and TRBJ1-1; 9 bases map to TRBD1. Germline CDR1 SGHNT, CDR2 YYREEE (reference sequence). V lost 0 bases and J lost 5; bases outside the gene matches: 5. The CDR3 runs 15 residues. The DNA for the CDR3 is TGTGCCAGCAGCTTGGGGACAGGGGCGGTTACTGAAGCTTTCTTT. Amino acid sequence: CASSLGTGAVTEAFF. The variable domain in full, with the rest retrieved from reference TRBV5-4 and TRBJ1-1, is ETGVTQSPTHLIKTRGQQVTLRCSSQSGHNTVSWYQQALGQGPQFIFQYYREEENGRGNFPPRFSGLQFPNYSSELNVNALELDDSALYLCASSLGTGAVTEAFFGQGTRLTVV.

V and J are TRBV7-9 and TRBJ2-2; 9 nucleotides match TRBD2. This CDR3 is 16 amino acids long. The junction had 5 bases not matched to a gene; V was cut back by 5 bases and J by 1 base. Germline CDR1 is SEHNR and CDR2 is FQNEAQ (reference sequence). Written as DNA, the CDR3 is TGTGCCAGCAGCCCTCTTAGCGGGAGGAACACCGGGGAGCTGTTTTTT. It is translated as CASSPLSGRNTGELFF.

There are a few counts of this clone. This chain connects TRBV5-4 to TRBJ2-6; 12 positions agree with TRBD1. The germline V gene encodes CDR1 SGHNT and CDR2 YYREEE (reference sequence). Germline trimming cut 5 bases from V and 11 bases from J; bases unmatched to any gene: 5. This CDR3 is built from 14 residues. CDR3 sequence reads: CASSSGTGGHVLTF. For the CDR3, the DNA is TGTGCCAGCAGTTCCGGGACAGGGGGCCACGTCCTGACTTTC.